The sequence of this TCR beta chain was determined in a study of neurological immune-mediated disorders. Findings and caveats of the study: Subjects shared no identical expanded-clone CDR3 amino acid sequences, suggesting private TCR-beta repertoires in all groups.

The method for making cDNA was 5'RACE, and it used 10-nucleotide random UMIs. TCRdb reprocessed the 5' RACE reads with MiXCR, giving one entry per CDR3 protein. The sample yields roughly 20,000 distinct CDR3 sequences, 7.5% seen once. V was shortened by 6 bases and J by 1 base, with 19 bases between the two germline ends. The CDR3 sequence is 16 residues long. Germline CDR1 and CDR2: DFQATT and SNEGSKA (reference sequence). The table lists this clonotype with many counts. Its antigen is currently unknown. The cell input for sorted libraries was 950,000 to 1,000,000, and those cells were CD4+ or CD8+ T cells.

This clonotype originated in a woman aged 25 to 39 with HTLV-1-associated myelopathy (HAM/TSP). The sample taken for sequencing was CD8+ T cells from blood. The chain combines TRBV20-1 with TRBJ1-5, with D possibly matching TRBD1 (5 bases). CDR3 sequence (DNA): TGCAGTGCGATCCTCCTAAGGACACCCAGCAATCAGCCCCAGCATTTT. Its protein is CSAILLRTPSNQPQHF.